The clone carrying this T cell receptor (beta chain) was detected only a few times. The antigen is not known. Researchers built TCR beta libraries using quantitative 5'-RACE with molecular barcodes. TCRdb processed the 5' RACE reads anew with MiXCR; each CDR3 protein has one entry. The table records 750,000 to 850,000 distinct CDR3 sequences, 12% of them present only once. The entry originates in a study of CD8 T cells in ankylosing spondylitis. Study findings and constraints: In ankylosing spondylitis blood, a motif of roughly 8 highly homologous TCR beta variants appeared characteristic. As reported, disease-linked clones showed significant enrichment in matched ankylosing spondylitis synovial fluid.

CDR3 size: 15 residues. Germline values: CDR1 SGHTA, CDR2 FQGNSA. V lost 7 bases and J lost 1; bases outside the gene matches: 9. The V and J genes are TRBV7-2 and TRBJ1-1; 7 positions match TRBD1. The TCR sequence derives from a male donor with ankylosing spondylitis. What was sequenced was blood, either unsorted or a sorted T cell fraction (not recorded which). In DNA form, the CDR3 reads TGTGCCAGCACTCCACAGGGGTCTGGGAACACTGAAGCTTTCTTT. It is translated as CASTPQGSGNTEAFF.